This TCR beta chain was obtained from a study of T-cell reconstitution after alpha-beta-depleted transplantation in children. It was with unique molecular identifiers that the TCRbeta library was prepared. TCRdb called the PCR reads again in MiXCR, with one record for every CDR3 protein. In the table there are about 1,000,000 distinct CDR3 sequences, roughly 31% of which are singletons. General study points: Some patients owed their high day-60 TCRbeta diversity to surviving recipient T cells and thymic progenitors. One year after transplant, T-cell counts and diversity came mostly from newly produced T cells. Expanded clones from the graft, numbering several hundred, reportedly supplied alpha-beta T cells about two months after transplant.

About this clonotype itself: As yet, its antigen is unknown.

Germline V gene lookup returns CDR1 SGHVS and CDR2 FQNEAQ. This CDR3 is built from 12 residues. The V end was cut by 1 base, the J end by 10 bases, with 10 bases between. This sequence originates from a boy under two years old who had a stem cell transplant for SCID, so the T cells may come from the graft donor. The sequences come from PBMCs, mostly from graft donor cells, collected 360 days after TCRalphabeta/CD19-depleted stem cell transplant. This sequence joins TRBV7-8 and TRBJ1-2; D might be TRBD1 (5 bases). This CDR3 reads CASSLDRGDYTF. The CDR3 DNA reads TGTGCCAGCAGCTTAGATCGGGGGGACTACACCTTC.